This T cell receptor beta chain was found in a study of T cell repertoires and HLA-DP antigens listed by TCRdb under 2018. A note on the overall study: Using HeLa cells transduced to present allogeneic HLA-DP, the study set up an in vitro model of CD4+ T cell alloreactivity. The two alloantigens modelled structurally similar versus dissimilar alloantigens, differing from self at one and ten peptide-binding groove amino acids, respectively. The three donors, two male and one female, ranged from the 18-to-29 to the 60-to-69 age band.

V drops 1 base and J drops 2 bases, leaving 11 bases in between. Taken from the germline V gene, the CDR1 and CDR2 loops are MNHEY and SVGAGI. Including cysteine and phenylalanine, the CDR3 has 16 amino acids. Just CDR3 DNA is preserved here, 48 bases in frame from base 1. Broader findings and caveats from the paper: Naive and memory CD4+ repertoires were not analysed separately. The study was limited by having just a few donors, by relying on a non-physiological HeLa antigen-presenting system, and by using total CD4+ cells as responders. Clones undetected before culture had an average cumulative frequency of roughly 35% against one allele versus more than 50% against the other.

A remark on this clone: No much larger clone is present one base from it, and per-base qualities are unavailable.

Once expanded for roughly two weeks, the cultured CD4+ cells were restimulated for around 25 h using HeLa cells that expressed the same allogeneic DPB1. To serve as antigen-presenting cells, HeLa stimulator cells were retrovirally transduced with HLA-DPA1/DPB1, HLA-DM, invariant chain and CD80. Untouched CD4+ T cells were isolated from Ficoll-separated PBMC by magnetic bead negative selection, reaching an average purity of about 98%. In medium with approximately 9.6% human AB serum and roughly 46 U/mL IL-2, CD4+ responders and 100 Gy-irradiated HeLa cells were cocultured at a 3:1 ratio. Using magnetic beads, untouched CD4+ T cells were isolated from Ficoll-separated PBMC at around 98% purity, with only negligible CD8+ contamination. Peripheral blood mononuclear cells came from the buffy coats of a few healthy blood donors, who served as the study's donors. CMV seronegative status was shared by all three donors. The DNeasy Blood & Tissue Kit was used for extraction of genomic DNA.

The immunoSEQ multiplex PCR, with forward primers for 54 TRBV segments and reverse primers for 13 TRBJ segments, was used to amplify TCRB CDR3 regions. Cultured samples were sequenced at survey resolution with a target of over 50,000 T cell genomes. Sequencing of the amplicons on an Illumina HiSeq System generated 87 bp reads spanning the CDR3. The original pipeline was this. PCR and sequencing errors in the reads were corrected, and CDR3 regions were defined by aligning to IMGT reference sequences. Synthetic template pools were used to estimate counts of templates and unique rearrangements. Clonality was calculated as 1 minus Pielou's evenness. Richness was estimated with the Daley-Smith estimator. Morisita's index served as the measure of repertoire overlap. Clones present in cultured samples but not detected in the pre-culture repertoire of the same donor were defined as low-abundance clones. What TCRdb holds here is the immuneACCESS table cut down to in-frame rearrangements. Part of the clones is not present; checked against another copy, under half of the missing clones reflect an unresolved V gene, and the others are unexplained. The V and J calls and the clone size are those of that table, but D and trimming were determined from the DNA. Here the sample has about 2,000 clones; 74% occur a single time. 45% of the sample is held by the ten biggest clonotypes.

This sequence was found in a man in his fifties in good health and CMV-seronegative. The material sequenced was CD137- CD4+ T cells from cultured PBMCs. This chain joins TRBV6-5 to TRBJ2-2; the D gene remains uncertain. The sequenced DNA is TGTGCCAGCAGTTACTTAAAATTCTCTAACACCGGGGAGCTGTTTTTT. The encoded protein is CASSYLKFSNTGELFF.